The entry below describes one T cell receptor (beta chain). Method: immunoSEQ multiplex PCR; TCRdb's copy keeps in-frame clones and lacks some. The sample carries some 250,000 clones, 65% to 85% recorded once. The CDR3 extends over 14 amino acids. V shed 0 bases and J shed 1 base, with 6 bases lying between them. The V gene's germline CDR1 is MNHEY and CDR2 SVGAGI. This record belongs to a study of blood T cell repertoires in COVID-19. The source is a man older than 75 with acute or convalescent COVID-19. The chain links TRBV6-5 to TRBJ1-1; no clear D. The sequencing input was peripheral blood. CDR3 in DNA: TGTGCCAGCAGTTACTCGTCTTGGAACACTGAAGCTTTCTTT. Translated: CASSYSSWNTEAFF.